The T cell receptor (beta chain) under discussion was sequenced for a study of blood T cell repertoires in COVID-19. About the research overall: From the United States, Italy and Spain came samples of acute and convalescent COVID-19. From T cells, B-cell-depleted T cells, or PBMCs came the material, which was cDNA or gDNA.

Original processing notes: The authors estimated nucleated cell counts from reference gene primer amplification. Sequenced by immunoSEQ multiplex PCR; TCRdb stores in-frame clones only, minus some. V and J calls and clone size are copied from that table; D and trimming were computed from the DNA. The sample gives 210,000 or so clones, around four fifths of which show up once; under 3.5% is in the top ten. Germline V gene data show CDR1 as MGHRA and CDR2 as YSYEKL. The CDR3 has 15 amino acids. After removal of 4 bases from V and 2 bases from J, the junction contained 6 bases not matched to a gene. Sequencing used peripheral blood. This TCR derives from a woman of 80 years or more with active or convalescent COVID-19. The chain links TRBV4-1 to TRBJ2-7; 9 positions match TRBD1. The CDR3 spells CASSPPGQGPYEQYF. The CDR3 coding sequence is TGCGCCAGCAGCCCTCCGGGACAGGGCCCCTACGAGCAGTACTTC.